These 15 T cell receptor beta chains were all obtained from the same sample, sequenced in a study of T cells in Graves' hyperthyroidism and ophthalmopathy. Researchers took RNA transcripts and amplified the TCR beta CDR3 regions from them. HTBI primers were the set used in a first-round RT-PCR of the TCR CDR3. TCRdb reprocessed the multiplex PCR reads via MiXCR and lists one record per CDR3 protein. The sample lists about 380,000 distinct CDR3 sequences; roughly 13% were seen once. Specimen: blood. The source of these receptors is a man between 25 and 39 years old with Graves' hyperthyroidism that later progressed to Graves' ophthalmopathy.

This clonotype was recorded a few times. The rearrangement links TRBV4-1 to TRBJ1-1; D not certain. The CDR3 has 14 amino acids. The V end lost 0 bases, the J end lost 2 bases, and 7 bases lay between the germline ends. The germline V gene encodes CDR1 MGHRA and CDR2 YSYEKL. This chain's CDR3 is CASSQDWGNTEAFF. The CDR3 DNA reads TGCGCCAGCAGCCAAGATTGGGGAAACACTGAAGCTTTCTTT.

This clonotype was observed a few times. This chain uses TRBV5-1 with TRBJ2-7; 9 bases line up with TRBD2. V lost 1 base and J lost 3; bases outside the gene matches: 5. Germline CDR1 SGHRS, CDR2 YFSETQ. The CDR3 has 15 residues. CDR3 amino acids: CASSLRTSDVYEQYF. CDR3 bases: TGCGCCAGCAGCTTGCGGACTAGCGACGTCTACGAGCAGTACTTC.

This clonotype was recorded at least ten times. This chain joins TRBV5-1 and TRBJ2-1; weak D call: TRBD2 (5 bases). The CDR3 is made up of 12 amino acids. Trimming shortened V by 2 bases and J by 8 bases, and 8 bases separated the two germline ends. Looked up from germline, CDR1 is SGHRS and CDR2 is YFSETQ. CDR3 loop: CASSLLGDEQFF. DNA for the CDR3: TGCGCCAGCAGCTTACTAGGAGATGAGCAGTTCTTC. The entire variable domain, with the rest obtained from reference TRBV5-1 and TRBJ2-1, is as follows: KAGVTQTPRYLIKTRGQQVTLSCSPISGHRSVSWYQQTPGQGLQFLFEYFSETQRNKGNFPGRFSGRQFSNSRSEMNVSTLELGDSALYLCASSLLGDEQFFGPGTRLTVL.

This clonotype has a handful of counts. The gene calls are TRBV19 and TRBJ1-6; 10 nucleotides match TRBD1. V lost 3 bases, J lost 11 bases, and 7 bases stayed unmatched. The CDR3 has 15 amino acids. Germline lookup yields CDR1 LNHDA and CDR2 SQIVND (reference sequence). CDR3 loop: CASSMGGQGVTPLHF. The CDR3 nucleotides read TGTGCCAGTAGTATGGGAGGACAGGGGGTAACACCCCTCCACTTT.

This clonotype has more than one count but fewer than ten. This chain connects TRBV12-5 to TRBJ2-7; D possibly corresponds to TRBD2 (6 bases). The CDR3 covers 15 residues. Germline CDR1 reads LGHNT; CDR2 reads FRNRAP. V was trimmed by 4 bases and J by 3 bases, leaving 16 bases between them. This CDR3 is CASGSSGSPVYEQYF. CDR3 bases: TGTGCTAGTGGTTCCTCCGGGAGTCCAGTCTACGAGCAGTACTTC.

The chain combines TRBV3-1 with TRBJ2-1; 8 bases align to TRBD2. Trimming cost V 1 base and J 0 bases; bases outside gene matches: 2. Germline loops: CDR1 LGHDT, CDR2 YNNKEL (reference sequence). This CDR3 is 16 amino acids long. The DNA for the CDR3 is TGTGCCAGCAGCCAAGTGGCGGGGGGCTCCTACAATGAGCAGTTCTTC. It specifies CASSQVAGGSYNEQFF.

This clonotype was detected only a few times. The chain joins TRBV7-9 to TRBJ2-5; D possibly corresponds to TRBD2 (5 bases). The CDR3 covers 15 residues. Germline lookup yields CDR1 SEHNR and CDR2 FQNEAQ (reference sequence). The V and J ends lost 1 base and 1 base respectively, with 10 bases between them. Here the CDR3 DNA reads TGTGCCAGCAGCTTAGGAGGGAGTCTCCAAGAGACCCAGTACTTC. The encoded protein is CASSLGGSLQETQYF.

This clonotype has a count of ten or more. This chain links TRBV5-5 with TRBJ1-1, with D tentatively TRBD1 (5 bases). Trimming removed 4 bases at V and 4 bases at J, with 11 bases between. From germline, CDR1 is SGHKS and CDR2 YYEKEE (reference sequence). The CDR3 spans 13 residues. As DNA, the CDR3 is TGTGCCAGCAGCGACCGTGGGGGCACTGAAGCTTTCTTT. Its protein is CASSDRGGTEAFF.

This clonotype was observed at least ten times. The chain carries TRBV6-1 and TRBJ2-7, with D uncertain. V shed 0 bases and J shed 2 bases, with 11 bases lying between them. Germline values: CDR1 MNHNS, CDR2 SASEGT. The CDR3 runs to 15 residues. The CDR3 here is CASSEATATTYEQYF. DNA of the CDR3: TGTGCCAGCAGTGAAGCTACAGCGACGACCTACGAGCAGTACTTC.

This clonotype has only a few counts. The rearrangement joins TRBV30 to TRBJ2-7; D is unclear. Trimming cost V 0 bases and J 2 bases, with 8 bases left between them. CDR3 size: 13 residues. The germline V gene has CDR1 GTSNPN and CDR2 SVGIG (reference sequence). Here the CDR3 reads CAWSVDGPYEQYF. In DNA, the CDR3 is TGTGCCTGGAGTGTAGACGGACCCTACGAGCAGTACTTC.

The gene calls are TRBV10-2 and TRBJ1-5; D gene unclear. The CDR3 has 15 residues. Trimming cost V 6 bases and J 6 bases, with 18 bases left between them. CDR1 and CDR2 (germline): WSHSY, SAAADI. In DNA form, the CDR3 reads TGCGCCAGCAGACCGGTGGGAACGACTCTTCAGCCCCAGCATTTT. Its protein is CASRPVGTTLQPQHF.

As for this clonotype: The junction and the germline gene differ at one end; a read error may be behind it. The chain has TRBV6-1 and TRBJ2-1, with TRBD1 as a possible D gene (6 bases). Germline values: CDR1 MNHNS, CDR2 SASEGT. This CDR3 is 15 amino acids long. The CDR3, as DNA: TGTGCTAGCAGTGAAGCCCAGGGGAATTATGATGAGCAGTTCTTC. This encodes CASSEAQGNYDEQFF.

In its sample, this clonotype was seen many times. The genes are TRBV12-3 or TRBV12-4 and TRBJ1-2; no clear D. This CDR3 region has 14 residues. V was cut by 6 bases and J by 4 bases, with 15 bases left in between. DNA of the CDR3: TGTGCCAGCAGCCGGCGGCAGCCATCCTATGGCTACACCTTC. Translated: CASSRRQPSYGYTF.

This clonotype appeared many times. The chain uses TRBV28 and TRBJ1-4; 7 bases fit TRBD1. This CDR3 comprises 19 residues. Unmatched junction bases numbered 18, after V lost 7 bases and J lost 1 base. Germline loops: CDR1 MDHEN, CDR2 SYDVKM. CDR3 loop: CASTSQTGVAIVTNEKLFF. CDR3 bases: TGTGCCAGCACGTCCCAAACAGGGGTGGCTATTGTAACTAATGAAAAACTGTTTTTT.

CDR3 loop: CASSQDRGSPGNQPQHF. The CDR3, as DNA: TGCGCCAGCAGCCAAGATAGGGGTTCTCCAGGCAATCAGCCCCAGCATTTT. V usage is TRBV4-1 and J usage is TRBJ1-5; D might be TRBD1 (5 bases). Germline values: CDR1 MGHRA, CDR2 YSYEKL. This CDR3 is built from 17 residues. With 0 bases removed from V and 2 bases from J, the gap between germline ends came to 14 bases.